This is a list of T cell receptor beta chains from one sample in a study of blood T cell repertoires in COVID-19. The assay was immunoSEQ multiplex PCR, and TCRdb's table has in-frame clones only and misses some. The sample yields some 270,000 clones, approximately 83% seen once. The sample comprised PBMCs or T cells enriched from blood (not recorded which). These receptors all come from a woman aged 25 to 45 who had recovered from COVID-19. CDR3s include the opening cysteine and the closing phenylalanine or tryptophan. The order of the fields is clone size, J gene, V gene, CDR3 length, D gene, CDR3 DNA, CDR3 protein. The D gene is left open where the match is weak. Clone size, where shown, is once, few, many, or a class for clones that have expanded.

clone_size: NA; j_call: TRBJ2-2; v_call: TRBV9; cdr3_length: 17; d_call: TRBD1; cdr3_nt: TGTGCCAGCAGCGTACTTTCCTACAGGGGCTTTACCGGGGAGCTGTTTTTT; cdr3_aa: CASSVLSYRGFTGELFF
clone_size: NA; j_call: TRBJ1-5; v_call: TRBV28; cdr3_length: 14; d_call: NA; cdr3_nt: TGTGCCAGCAGTTTGAGGACAAGCAATCAGCCCCAGCATTTT; cdr3_aa: CASSLRTSNQPQHF
clone_size: few; j_call: TRBJ2-3; v_call: TRBV19; cdr3_length: 15; d_call: TRBD1; cdr3_nt: TGTGCCAGTAGTATAAGCGGACAGGGGGTGGATACGCAGTATTTT; cdr3_aa: CASSISGQGVDTQYF
clone_size: NA; j_call: TRBJ1-1; v_call: TRBV9; cdr3_length: 15; d_call: NA; cdr3_nt: TGTGCCAGCAGCGTAGAAACAGCCGATTACACTGAAGCTTTCTTT; cdr3_aa: CASSVETADYTEAFF
clone_size: NA; j_call: TRBJ2-5; v_call: TRBV19; cdr3_length: 13; d_call: TRBD2; cdr3_nt: TGTGCCAGTAGACCTAGCGGACAAGAGACCCAGTACTTC; cdr3_aa: CASRPSGQETQYF
clone_size: NA; j_call: TRBJ2-2; v_call: TRBV19; cdr3_length: 15; d_call: NA; cdr3_nt: TGTGCCAGTAGTATGGAACTAGAAACCACCGGGGAGCTGTTTTTT; cdr3_aa: CASSMELETTGELFF
clone_size: once; j_call: TRBJ2-7; v_call: TRBV21-1; cdr3_length: 15; d_call: NA; cdr3_nt: TGTGCCAGCAGCAACGGGGGGGGCCACTCCTACGAGCAGTACTTC; cdr3_aa: CASSNGGGHSYEQYF
clone_size: NA; j_call: TRBJ2-7; v_call: TRBV19; cdr3_length: 14; d_call: NA; cdr3_nt: TGTGCCAGTAGTATGGGACATCTAGTCTACGAGCAGTACTTC; cdr3_aa: CASSMGHLVYEQYF
clone_size: few; j_call: TRBJ1-6; v_call: TRBV14; cdr3_length: 14; d_call: NA; cdr3_nt: TGTGCCAGCAGCCAAGGGGGCCTCGGATCACCCCTCCACTTT; cdr3_aa: CASSQGGLGSPLHF
clone_size: NA; j_call: TRBJ1-5; v_call: TRBV28; cdr3_length: 16; d_call: NA; cdr3_nt: TGTGCCAGCAGTTGGCCCAAGGGAGAGTGGGTGCGGCCCCAGCATTTT; cdr3_aa: CASSWPKGEWVRPQHF
clone_size: NA; j_call: TRBJ2-1; v_call: TRBV27; cdr3_length: 16; d_call: NA; cdr3_nt: TGTGCCAGCAGTTTCACAATCCAACGGGCCTACAATGAGCAGTTCTTC; cdr3_aa: CASSFTIQRAYNEQFF
clone_size: NA; j_call: TRBJ1-5; v_call: TRBV12-3/TRBV12-4; cdr3_length: 12; d_call: NA; cdr3_nt: TGTGCCAGCAGTCGCAGGGGAATGGCCCAGCATTTT; cdr3_aa: CASSRRGMAQHF
clone_size: NA; j_call: TRBJ2-7; v_call: TRBV12-3/TRBV12-4; cdr3_length: 11; d_call: NA; cdr3_nt: TGTGCCAGCAGTATATCTTACGAGCAGTACTTC; cdr3_aa: CASSISYEQYF
clone_size: NA; j_call: TRBJ1-1; v_call: TRBV6-5; cdr3_length: 14; d_call: TRBD1; cdr3_nt: TGTGCCAGCAGCATGACAGGGAAAAGCACTGAAGCTTTCTTT; cdr3_aa: CASSMTGKSTEAFF
clone_size: NA; j_call: TRBJ1-5; v_call: TRBV9; cdr3_length: 17; d_call: NA; cdr3_nt: TGTGCCAGCAGCAAAGGGGACACGCCGGATAGCAATCAGCCCCAGCATTTT; cdr3_aa: CASSKGDTPDSNQPQHF
clone_size: NA; j_call: TRBJ1-2; v_call: TRBV12-5; cdr3_length: 13; d_call: TRBD1; cdr3_nt: TGTGCTAGTTCTCCAGGGGGAAACTATGGCTACACCTTC; cdr3_aa: CASSPGGNYGYTF
clone_size: NA; j_call: TRBJ2-5; v_call: TRBV28; cdr3_length: 17; d_call: TRBD2; cdr3_nt: TGTGCCAGCAGTTCAGCTCTGGCGCGGGGGGGGAGGGAGACCCAGTACTTC; cdr3_aa: CASSSALARGGRETQYF
clone_size: NA; j_call: TRBJ2-1; v_call: TRBV11-2; cdr3_length: 15; d_call: TRBD1; cdr3_nt: TGTGCCAGCAGCTTAAATTCAGGGGGTGGCAATGAGCAGTTCTTC; cdr3_aa: CASSLNSGGGNEQFF
clone_size: NA; j_call: TRBJ1-5; v_call: TRBV19; cdr3_length: 14; d_call: NA; cdr3_nt: TGTGCCAGTAGTCTTGACAGGCCTAATCAGCCCCAGCATTTT; cdr3_aa: CASSLDRPNQPQHF
clone_size: NA; j_call: TRBJ2-3; v_call: TRBV28; cdr3_length: 17; d_call: TRBD1; cdr3_nt: TGTGCCAGCACTCCAACCGGGACAGGGGCAAGCACAGATACGCAGTATTTT; cdr3_aa: CASTPTGTGASTDTQYF
clone_size: NA; j_call: TRBJ2-7; v_call: TRBV7-9; cdr3_length: 16; d_call: TRBD2; cdr3_nt: TGTGCCAGCAGCCGCCGCGGTAGCGGGGGGGCTCCCGAGCAGTACTTC; cdr3_aa: CASSRRGSGGAPEQYF
clone_size: many; j_call: TRBJ2-1; v_call: TRBV4-1; cdr3_length: 13; d_call: TRBD1; cdr3_nt: TGCGCCAGCAGCCGCCGAACAGGGGATGGGCAGTTCTTC; cdr3_aa: CASSRRTGDGQFF
clone_size: NA; j_call: TRBJ1-5; v_call: TRBV2; cdr3_length: 16; d_call: NA; cdr3_nt: TGTGCCAGCAGTGATGGGCGAGGCAGGGCGAATCAGCCCCAGCATTTT; cdr3_aa: CASSDGRGRANQPQHF
clone_size: NA; j_call: TRBJ1-5; v_call: TRBV6-1; cdr3_length: 14; d_call: NA; cdr3_nt: TGTGCCAGCAGTGAGGGGGGTGGGAATCAGCCCCAGCATTTT; cdr3_aa: CASSEGGGNQPQHF
clone_size: NA; j_call: TRBJ2-1; v_call: TRBV7-9; cdr3_length: 15; d_call: TRBD2; cdr3_nt: TGTGCCAGCAGCTTAGTAGCGGGCCTAGTCAATGAGCAGTTCTTC; cdr3_aa: CASSLVAGLVNEQFF
clone_size: NA; j_call: TRBJ1-5; v_call: TRBV7-8; cdr3_length: 18; d_call: NA; cdr3_nt: TGTGCCAGCAGCCGAATTCCAGGGGCGAGGGATAGCAATCAGCCCCAGCATTTT; cdr3_aa: CASSRIPGARDSNQPQHF
clone_size: NA; j_call: TRBJ1-2; v_call: TRBV28; cdr3_length: 15; d_call: TRBD1; cdr3_nt: TGTGCCAGCAGTTTGTTGGGACAGGGGGCGCAGGGCTACACCTTC; cdr3_aa: CASSLLGQGAQGYTF
clone_size: NA; j_call: TRBJ2-1; v_call: TRBV25-1; cdr3_length: 14; d_call: NA; cdr3_nt: TGTGCCAGCAGAGATACTAGGTACTACAATGAGCAGTTCTTC; cdr3_aa: CASRDTRYYNEQFF
clone_size: NA; j_call: TRBJ2-3; v_call: TRBV6-5; cdr3_length: 13; d_call: NA; cdr3_nt: TGTGCCAGCAGTTCTCAGTTGGCAGATACGCAGTATTTT; cdr3_aa: CASSSQLADTQYF
clone_size: NA; j_call: TRBJ1-1; v_call: TRBV20-1; cdr3_length: 11; d_call: NA; cdr3_nt: TGCAGTGCTGGCCTGAGGGGGAAAGCTTTCTTT; cdr3_aa: CSAGLRGKAFF
clone_size: NA; j_call: TRBJ1-1; v_call: TRBV9; cdr3_length: 12; d_call: NA; cdr3_nt: TGTGCCAGCAGCGGTACAGGGACTGAAGCTTTCTTT; cdr3_aa: CASSGTGTEAFF
clone_size: NA; j_call: TRBJ2-1; v_call: TRBV5-4; cdr3_length: 14; d_call: TRBD2; cdr3_nt: TGTGCCAGCAGCTTGTCTAGCGGGGGTAATGAGCAGTTCTTC; cdr3_aa: CASSLSSGGNEQFF
clone_size: NA; j_call: TRBJ2-3; v_call: TRBV9; cdr3_length: 17; d_call: TRBD2; cdr3_nt: TGTGCCAGCAGCGCAGGACTAGGCCCCAAGGTTCCGGCTACGCAGTATTTT; cdr3_aa: CASSAGLGPKVPATQYF
clone_size: few; j_call: TRBJ2-1; v_call: TRBV14; cdr3_length: 13; d_call: NA; cdr3_nt: TGTGCCAGCAGCCAAGAGGGAGGAGGTGAGCAGTTCTTC; cdr3_aa: CASSQEGGGEQFF
clone_size: NA; j_call: TRBJ1-4; v_call: TRBV19; cdr3_length: 15; d_call: NA; cdr3_nt: TGTGCCAGTAGTATAGTCACGGCAACTAATGAAAAACTGTTTTTT; cdr3_aa: CASSIVTATNEKLFF
clone_size: NA; j_call: TRBJ2-6; v_call: TRBV5-1; cdr3_length: 17; d_call: NA; cdr3_nt: TGCGCCAGCAGCTTGGATCTTTTCCGCTCTGGGGCCAACGTCCTGACTTTC; cdr3_aa: CASSLDLFRSGANVLTF